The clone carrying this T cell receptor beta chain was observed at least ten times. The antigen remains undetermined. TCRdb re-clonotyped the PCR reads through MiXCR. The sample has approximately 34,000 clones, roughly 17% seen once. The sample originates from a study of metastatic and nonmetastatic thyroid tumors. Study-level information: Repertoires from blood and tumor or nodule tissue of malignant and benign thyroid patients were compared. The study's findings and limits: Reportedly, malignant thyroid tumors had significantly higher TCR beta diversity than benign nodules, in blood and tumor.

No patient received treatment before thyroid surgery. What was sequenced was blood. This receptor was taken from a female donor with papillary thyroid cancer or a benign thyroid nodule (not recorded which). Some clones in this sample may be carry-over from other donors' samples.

The CDR3: CASSGGLAGGLTDTQYF. The CDR3 DNA reads as TGTGCCAGCAGTGGGGGCCTAGCGGGAGGGCTGACAGATACGCAGTATTTT. The chain couples TRBV6-1 to TRBJ2-3; 12 bases agree with TRBD2. The ends lost 4 bases at V and 3 bases at J; junction bases unmatched: 8. Per the germline V gene, CDR1 is MNHNS and CDR2 is SASEGT. CDR3 size: 17 residues.